Each of the 22 T cell receptor beta chains below was sequenced from the same sample in a study of T cell repertoires and HLA-DP antigens. Antigens for these TCRs are unknown. This table comes from immunoSEQ multiplex PCR, and its TCRdb copy is limited to in-frame clones, with some not included. In the table there are approximately 100,000 clones, about nine tenths of which are singletons. Source material: CD4+ T cells from PBMCs. These receptors originate from a man aged 50 to 60 in good health and CMV-seronegative.

The V call is TRBV2, the J call TRBJ2-7, with D possibly being TRBD2 (6 bases). The CDR3 is 13 amino acids. V was shortened by 6 bases and J by 0 bases, with 9 bases between the two germline ends. CDR1 and CDR2 (germline): SNHLY, FYNNEI. The CDR3 region is CASRPGSSYEQYF. The CDR3 DNA is TGTGCCAGCAGACCCGGGAGCTCCTACGAGCAGTACTTC.

J is TRBJ2-6 and V is TRBV10-3; D is possibly TRBD2 (6 bases). Trimming left V 4 bases short and J 3 bases short, with 13 bases between. Per germline, CDR1 ENHRY and CDR2 SYGVKD. There are 16 residues in the CDR3. The CDR3 coding sequence is TGTGCCATCAGTGGGACTACTAGCTTTGGGGCCAACGTCCTGACTTTC. Translating it yields CAISGTTSFGANVLTF.

The V call is TRBV10-3, the J call TRBJ1-5, with D maybe TRBD1 (6 bases). The V end lost 10 bases, the J end lost 1 base, and 11 bases lay between the germline ends. Germline CDR1 reads ENHRY; CDR2 reads SYGVKD. The CDR3 consists of 13 residues. In nucleotides, the CDR3 is TGTGCCACACAGGGTTGGAGCAATCAGCCCCAGCATTTT. As protein: CATQGWSNQPQHF.

Comments on this clone: Germline and junction disagree at one end, which may indicate a read error. This chain links TRBV10-3 with TRBJ2-7, with 9 bases matching TRBD2. This CDR3 has 14 residues. Germline V gene sequence: CDR1 ENHRY, CDR2 SYGVKD. In nucleotides, the CDR3 is TGTGCCACCAGTCTAGCGGGGAGCTCCTACGAGCAGTACTTC. Its translation is CATSLAGSSYEQYF.

The V gene is TRBV9, the J gene TRBJ1-5; possibly TRBD1 for D (6 bases). CDR1 is SGDLS and CDR2 is YYNGEE in the germline V gene. Trimming took off 3 bases at V and 9 bases at J, with 16 bases between the two ends. This CDR3 contains 14 residues. This chain's CDR3 is CASSAGGGPGPQHF. The CDR3 DNA is TGTGCCAGCAGCGCTGGGGGGGGGCCGGGGCCCCAGCATTTT.

The V and J genes are TRBV5-1 and TRBJ2-2, with D possibly matching TRBD1 (6 bases). CDR3 length equals 15 residues. V gave up 2 bases and J gave up 2 bases, with 10 bases separating them. CDR1 and CDR2 from the germline V gene are SGHRS and YFSETQ. The CDR3 protein is CASSFRRGNTGELFF. As DNA, the CDR3 is TGCGCCAGCAGCTTTCGCAGGGGAAACACCGGGGAGCTGTTTTTT.

V gene TRBV12-2 combines with J gene TRBJ2-7; the table's D call, TRBD1, has no DNA check behind it. TRBV12-2 is assigned pseudogene status. The CDR3 totals 16 residues. CDR3 sequence reads: CASRLRGENRGHEQYF. In nucleotides, the CDR3 is TGTGCAAGTCGCTTAAGGGGGGAGAACAGGGGCCACGAGCAGTACTTC.

The chain is built from TRBV15 and TRBJ1-2; possible D gene TRBD1, 5 bases. The V end lost 0 bases, the J end lost 1 base, and 18 bases lay between the germline ends. The germline gives CDR1 LNHNV, CDR2 YYDKDF (reference sequence). The CDR3 totals 18 residues. CDR3 region: CATSRDPAGTTVNYGYTF. The CDR3 DNA is TGTGCCACCAGCAGAGATCCCGCGGGGACGACGGTTAACTATGGCTACACCTTC.

The chain uses TRBV5-4 and TRBJ2-3, with 10 bases that match TRBD2. This CDR3 spans 17 amino acids. CDR1 and CDR2 (germline): SGHNT, YYREEE (reference sequence). The junction had 9 bases not matched to a gene; V was cut back by 0 bases and J by 5 bases. Here the CDR3 reads CASSLGGAGGLGDTQYF. In DNA, the CDR3 is TGTGCCAGCAGCTTGGGAGGAGCGGGGGGGCTTGGAGATACGCAGTATTTT.

This clone was detected only once. The V call is TRBV11-3, the J call TRBJ2-3, with D tentatively TRBD1 (6 bases). Germline loops: CDR1 SGHNT, CDR2 YENEEA. The CDR3 runs 15 residues. Deletions cut 5 bases from V and 0 bases from J, with 12 bases between. In DNA, the CDR3 is TGTGCCAGCAGCCCCGGACAGCCTAGCACAGATACGCAGTATTTT. This encodes CASSPGQPSTDTQYF.

The chain links TRBV6-5 to TRBJ1-1; tentatively, D is TRBD1 (6 bases). CDR1 MNHEY and CDR2 SVGAGI come from the germline V gene. The CDR3 is 15 amino acids. Trimming removed 1 base at V and 1 base at J, with 10 bases between. CDR3 coding DNA: TGTGCCAGCAGTTACTTATCACAGGGGAACACTGAAGCTTTCTTT. Translation gives CASSYLSQGNTEAFF.

The chain links TRBV10-3 to TRBJ2-7, with D possibly matching TRBD2 (5 bases). CDR3 length: 17 residues. The V end was cut by 0 bases, the J end by 0 bases, with 15 bases between. CDR1 and CDR2 from the germline V gene are ENHRY and SYGVKD. The DNA for the CDR3 is TGTGCCATCAGTGAGTCGAATTTTAGGACTGGCTCCTACGAGCAGTACTTC. Amino acid sequence: CAISESNFRTGSYEQYF.

The chain is built from TRBV6-5 and TRBJ2-5; 10 bases map to TRBD2. The V segment lost 4 bases and the J segment 3 bases; nucleotides outside the gene matches: 8. The CDR3 covers 16 residues. The germline gives CDR1 MNHEY, CDR2 SVGAGI. The CDR3 here is CASSWAGTSVKETQYF. DNA for the CDR3: TGTGCCAGCAGTTGGGCCGGGACTAGCGTAAAAGAGACCCAGTACTTC.

The chain employs TRBV18 and TRBJ2-1; TRBD1 aligns across 7 bases. With 5 bases clipped from V and 2 bases from J, the junction kept 9 bases outside the gene matches. Germline-derived CDR1 and CDR2 are KGHSH and LQKENI. The length of the CDR3 is 16 residues. CDR3 protein: CASSTSPGTAYNEQFF. The CDR3 coding sequence is TGTGCCAGCTCAACCAGTCCCGGGACAGCCTACAATGAGCAGTTCTTC. Using reference TRBV18 and TRBJ2-1 for the parts outside the CDR3, the full variable domain is NAGVMQNPRHLVRRRGQEARLRCSPMKGHSHVYWYRQLPEEGLKFMVYLQKENIIDESGMPKERFSAEFPKEGPSILRIQQVVRGDSAAYFCASSTSPGTAYNEQFFGPGTRLTVL.

This chain's CDR3 is CASSRGSSYEQYF. CDR3 nucleotide sequence: TGTGCCAGCAGTCGGGGGAGCTCCTACGAGCAGTACTTC. The chain couples TRBV6-5 to TRBJ2-7, with D possibly matching TRBD2 (6 bases). With 5 bases removed from V and 0 bases from J, the gap between germline ends came to 8 bases. Germline CDR1 reads MNHEY; CDR2 reads SVGAGI. This CDR3 contains 13 residues.

This clone was seen only a few times. The chain has TRBV6-6 and TRBJ2-1, with D perhaps matching TRBD2 (5 bases). V shed 5 bases and J shed 15 bases, with 14 bases lying between them. The CDR3 has 11 amino acids. Germline loops: CDR1 MNHNY, CDR2 SVGAGI (reference sequence). The CDR3 here is CASSVSGAPFF. The CDR3 nucleotides read TGTGCCAGCAGTGTCAGCGGTGCACCGTTCTTC.

The genes are TRBV11-2 and TRBJ1-3; D is ambiguous. Germline values: CDR1 SGHAT, CDR2 FQNNGV. This CDR3 comprises 13 residues. The V end was cut by 1 base, the J end by 6 bases, with 7 bases between. The CDR3 sequence: CASSLGLANTIYF. CDR3 nucleotide sequence: TGTGCCAGCAGCTTAGGCCTAGCAAACACCATATATTTT. The variable domain in full, with the rest retrieved from reference TRBV11-2 and TRBJ1-3, is EAGVAQSPRYKIIEKRQSVAFWCNPISGHATLYWYQQILGQGPKLLIQFQNNGVVDDSQLPKDRFSAERLKGVDSTLKIQPAKLEDSAVYLCASSLGLANTIYFGEGSWLTVV.

This clone was counted between two and nine times. The rearrangement uses TRBV28 and TRBJ2-7; D is undetermined. The germline V and J ends were trimmed by 3 bases and 2 bases, with 11 bases remaining between them. Germline CDR1 reads MDHEN; CDR2 reads SYDVKM. The CDR3 runs 14 residues. The CDR3 nucleotides are TGTGCCAGCAGTTTTGCCGGACCGACCTACGAGCAGTACTTC. It specifies CASSFAGPTYEQYF.

This clone has only a few counts. V and J are TRBV2 and TRBJ1-2; D call uncertain. From germline, CDR1 is SNHLY and CDR2 FYNNEI. V was pared by 6 bases and J by 4 bases, with 12 bases between. This CDR3 has 13 residues. As DNA, the CDR3 is TGTGCCAGCAGAGCCGGCGCGGGCTATGGCTACACCTTC. The encoded protein is CASRAGAGYGYTF.

The chain is built from TRBV18 and TRBJ2-7; D not resolved. The germline V and J ends were trimmed by 0 bases and 0 bases, with 9 bases remaining between them. This CDR3 is 15 amino acids long. Germline CDR1 is KGHSH and CDR2 is LQKENI. The CDR3: CASSPPSQPSYEQYF. CDR3 DNA: TGTGCCAGCTCACCACCGAGCCAGCCCTCCTACGAGCAGTACTTC.

Written as DNA, the CDR3 is TGTGCCAGCAGCGTAGGGGTTTCTAACTCTGGAAACACCATATATTTT. This sequence encodes CASSVGVSNSGNTIYF. The chain joins TRBV9 to TRBJ1-3; D uncertain. V was clipped by 0 bases and J by 0 bases, with 10 bases between them. Germline V gives CDR1 SGDLS, CDR2 YYNGEE. The CDR3 has 16 amino acids.

This sequence joins TRBV10-1 and TRBJ2-3; no definite D call. V was clipped by 10 bases and J by 4 bases, with 15 bases between them. Looked up from germline, CDR1 is WNHNN and CDR2 is SYGVQD (reference sequence). The CDR3 loop spans 13 amino acids. The chain's CDR3 is CATPGRGADTQYF. Here the CDR3 DNA reads TGCGCCACCCCGGGCCGAGGCGCAGATACGCAGTATTTT.